A selection of T cell receptor beta chains follows, all from one sample in a study of shared clonotypes between healthy human individuals. Clones were sequenced by immunoSEQ multiplex PCR, and TCRdb holds only the in-frame ones, with some missing. Of just over 2,000,000 clones listed, 85% to 95% are singletons. Sequenced material: naive CD4+ T cells sorted from blood. The receptors were gathered from a man aged 18 to 35 in good health. The CDR3 runs from the conserved cysteine through the conserved F or W. The order of the fields is V gene, CDR3 length, CDR3 protein.

V: TRBV7-9; length: 14; CDR3: CASSLLSRGNEQYF
V: TRBV4-1; length: 16; CDR3: CASSQDHDRSSYEQYF
V: TRBV6-1; length: 12; CDR3: CASSEGLYEQYF
V: TRBV5-4; length: 15; CDR3: CASSSPGDSLNEQFF
V: TRBV10-3; length: 17; CDR3: CAISDSALGRTLYEQYF
V: TRBV7-9; length: 15; CDR3: CASSSSGVKGETQYF
V: TRBV5-1; length: 14; CDR3: CASSPLTANTEAFF
V: TRBV5-1; length: 16; CDR3: CASSPGVYLWGNTIYF
V: TRBV6-1; length: 13; CDR3: CASSENHSYEQYF
V: TRBV7-2; length: 12; CDR3: CASSLERNIQYF
V: TRBV5-4; length: 13; CDR3: CASSLDGYYEQYF
V: TRBV19; length: 15; CDR3: CASETGARADQPQHF
V: TRBV19; length: 16; CDR3: CASSIEGSAVNQPQHF
V: TRBV28; length: 13; CDR3: CASIEVSGNTIYF
V: TRBV9; length: 14; CDR3: CASSAGRAYNEQFF
V: TRBV7-9; length: 14; CDR3: CASSATGALYEQYF
V: TRBV9; length: 12; CDR3: CASRDRAGGYTF
V: TRBV4-1; length: 15; CDR3: CASSPVGTGGYGYTF
V: TRBV18; length: 14; CDR3: CASSMTSGSYEQFF
V: TRBV7-2; length: 19; CDR3: CASSLVLELAGASSYEQYF